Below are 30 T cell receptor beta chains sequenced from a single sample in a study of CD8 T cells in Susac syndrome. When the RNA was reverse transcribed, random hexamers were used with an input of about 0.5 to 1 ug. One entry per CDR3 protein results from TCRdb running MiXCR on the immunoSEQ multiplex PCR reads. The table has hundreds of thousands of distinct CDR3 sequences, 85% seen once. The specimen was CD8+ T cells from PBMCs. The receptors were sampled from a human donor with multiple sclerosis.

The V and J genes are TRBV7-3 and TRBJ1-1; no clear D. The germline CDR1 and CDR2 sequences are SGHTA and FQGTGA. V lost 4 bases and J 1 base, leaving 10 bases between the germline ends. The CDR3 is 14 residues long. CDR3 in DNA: TGTGCCAGCAGCTCGATGGGCAAGAACACTGAAGCTTTCTTT. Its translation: CASSSMGKNTEAFF.

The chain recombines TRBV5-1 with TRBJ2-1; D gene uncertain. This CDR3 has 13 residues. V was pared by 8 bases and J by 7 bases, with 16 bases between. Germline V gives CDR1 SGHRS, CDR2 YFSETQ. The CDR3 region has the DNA TGCGCCAGATGCCGACCTTCGCGGAATGAGCAGTTCTTC. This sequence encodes CARCRPSRNEQFF.

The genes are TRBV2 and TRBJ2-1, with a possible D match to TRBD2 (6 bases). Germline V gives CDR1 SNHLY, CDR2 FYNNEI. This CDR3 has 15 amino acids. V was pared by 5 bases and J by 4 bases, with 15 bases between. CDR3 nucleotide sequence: TGTGCCAGCAGTTCCCTAGCGAGTTCATACAATGAGCAGTTCTTC. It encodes CASSSLASSYNEQFF.

The CDR3 DNA reads as TGTGCCAGCAGCTTAGGACAGGGGTTTGTCACTGAAGCTTTCTTT. Translation: CASSLGQGFVTEAFF. V usage is TRBV7-9 and J usage is TRBJ1-1, with TRBD1 identical over 8 bases. The V segment lost 1 base and the J segment 4 bases; nucleotides outside the gene matches: 5. The CDR3 sequence is 15 residues long. Per germline, CDR1 SEHNR and CDR2 FQNEAQ (reference sequence).

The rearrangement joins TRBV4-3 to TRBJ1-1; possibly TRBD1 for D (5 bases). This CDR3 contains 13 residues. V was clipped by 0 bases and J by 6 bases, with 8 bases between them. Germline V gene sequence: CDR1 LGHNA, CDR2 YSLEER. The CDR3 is CASSQERGPEAFF. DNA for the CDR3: TGCGCCAGCAGCCAAGAAAGGGGACCTGAAGCTTTCTTT.

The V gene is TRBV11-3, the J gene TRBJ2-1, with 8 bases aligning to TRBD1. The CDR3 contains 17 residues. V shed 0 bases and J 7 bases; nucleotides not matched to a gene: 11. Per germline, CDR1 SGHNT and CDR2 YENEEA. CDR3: CASSLDRGTGGENEQFF. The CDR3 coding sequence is TGTGCCAGCAGCTTAGATCGGGGGACAGGTGGGGAGAATGAGCAGTTCTTC.

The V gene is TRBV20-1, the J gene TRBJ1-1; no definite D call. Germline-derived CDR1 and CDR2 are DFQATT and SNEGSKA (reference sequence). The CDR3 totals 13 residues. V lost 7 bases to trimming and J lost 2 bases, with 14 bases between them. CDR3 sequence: CSVSSPENTEAFF. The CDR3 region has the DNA TGCAGTGTTAGTAGCCCAGAAAACACTGAAGCTTTCTTT.

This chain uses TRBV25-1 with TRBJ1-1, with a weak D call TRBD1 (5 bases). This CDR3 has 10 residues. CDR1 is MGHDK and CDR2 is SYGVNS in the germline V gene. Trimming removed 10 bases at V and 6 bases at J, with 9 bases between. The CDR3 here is CATQGPEAFF. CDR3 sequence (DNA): TGTGCCACGCAGGGTCCTGAAGCTTTCTTT.

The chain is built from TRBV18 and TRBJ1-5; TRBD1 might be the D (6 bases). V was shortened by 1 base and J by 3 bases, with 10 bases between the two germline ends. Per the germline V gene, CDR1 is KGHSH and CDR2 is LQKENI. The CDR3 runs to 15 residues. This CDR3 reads CASSPRTDSNQPQHF. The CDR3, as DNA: TGTGCCAGCTCACCACGGACAGACTCCAATCAGCCCCAGCATTTT.

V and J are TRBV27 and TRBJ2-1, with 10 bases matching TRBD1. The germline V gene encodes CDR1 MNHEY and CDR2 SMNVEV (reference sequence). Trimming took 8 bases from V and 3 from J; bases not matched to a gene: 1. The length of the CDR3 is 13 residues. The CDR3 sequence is CASRDRGYNEQFF. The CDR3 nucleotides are TGTGCCAGCCGGGACAGGGGCTACAATGAGCAGTTCTTC.

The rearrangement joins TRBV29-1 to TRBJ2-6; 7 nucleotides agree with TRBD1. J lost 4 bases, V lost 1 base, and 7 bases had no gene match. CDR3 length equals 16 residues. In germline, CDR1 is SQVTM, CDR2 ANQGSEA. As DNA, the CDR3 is TGCAGCGTTGAAGCAATAGACAGGGAAGGGGCCAACGTCCTGACTTTC. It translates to CSVEAIDREGANVLTF.

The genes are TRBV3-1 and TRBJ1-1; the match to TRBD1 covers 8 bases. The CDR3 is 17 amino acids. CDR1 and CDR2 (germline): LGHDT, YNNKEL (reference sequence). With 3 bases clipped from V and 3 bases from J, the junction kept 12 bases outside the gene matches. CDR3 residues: CASSQKGIRDRHTEAFF. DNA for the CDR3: TGTGCCAGCAGCCAGAAGGGGATCCGGGACAGGCACACTGAAGCTTTCTTT.

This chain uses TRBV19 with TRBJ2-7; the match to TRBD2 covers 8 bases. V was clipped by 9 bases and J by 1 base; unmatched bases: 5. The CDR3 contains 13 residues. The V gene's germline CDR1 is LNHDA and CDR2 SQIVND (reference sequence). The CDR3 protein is CASTSGLSYEQYF. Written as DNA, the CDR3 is TGTGCCAGCACTAGCGGTCTTTCCTACGAGCAGTACTTC.

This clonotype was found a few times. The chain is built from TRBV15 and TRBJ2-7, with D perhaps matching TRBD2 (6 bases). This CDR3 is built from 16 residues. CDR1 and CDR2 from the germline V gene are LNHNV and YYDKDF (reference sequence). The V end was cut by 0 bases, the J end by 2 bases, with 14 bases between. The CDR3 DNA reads TGTGCCACCAGCAGAGATTGGAGGGACGGGGCCTACGAGCAGTACTTC. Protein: CATSRDWRDGAYEQYF.

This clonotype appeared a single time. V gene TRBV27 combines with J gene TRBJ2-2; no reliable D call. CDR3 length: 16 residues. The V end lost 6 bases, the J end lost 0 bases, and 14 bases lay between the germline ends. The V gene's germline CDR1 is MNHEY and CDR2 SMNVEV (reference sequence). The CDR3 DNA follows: TGTGCCAGCAGGCCCCCGACTGGTGCGAACACCGGGGAGCTGTTTTTT. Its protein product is CASRPPTGANTGELFF.

CDR3 amino acids: CASSHHSGTSTDTQYF. The CDR3 DNA is TGTGCCAGCAGTCACCACTCCGGGACTAGCACAGATACGCAGTATTTT. The rearrangement joins TRBV7-9 to TRBJ2-3, with D possibly being TRBD2 (6 bases). The CDR3 is 16 amino acids. V gave up 6 bases and J gave up 0 bases, with 16 bases separating them. CDR1 is SEHNR, CDR2 FQNEAQ, per germline (reference sequence).

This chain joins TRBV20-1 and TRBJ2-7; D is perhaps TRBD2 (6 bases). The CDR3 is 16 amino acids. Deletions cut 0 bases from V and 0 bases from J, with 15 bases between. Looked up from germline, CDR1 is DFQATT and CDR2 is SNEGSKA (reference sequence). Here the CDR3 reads CSAREYSGANSYEQYF. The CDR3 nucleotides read TGCAGTGCTAGAGAATATAGCGGAGCGAACTCCTACGAGCAGTACTTC.

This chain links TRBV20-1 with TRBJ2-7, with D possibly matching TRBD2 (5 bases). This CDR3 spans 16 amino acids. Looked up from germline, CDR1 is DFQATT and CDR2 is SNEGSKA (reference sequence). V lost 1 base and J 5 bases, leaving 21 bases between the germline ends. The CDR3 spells CSARGTSSTRRDEQYF. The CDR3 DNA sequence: TGCAGTGCTAGAGGCACCTCATCCACTCGGCGGGACGAGCAGTACTTC.

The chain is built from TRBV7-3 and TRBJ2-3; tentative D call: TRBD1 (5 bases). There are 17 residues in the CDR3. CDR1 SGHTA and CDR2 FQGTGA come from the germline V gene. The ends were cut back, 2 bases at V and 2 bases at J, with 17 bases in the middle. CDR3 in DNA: TGTGCCAGCAGCTTAGGGATCGGCGAAGGGGCCACAGATACGCAGTATTTT. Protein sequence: CASSLGIGEGATDTQYF.

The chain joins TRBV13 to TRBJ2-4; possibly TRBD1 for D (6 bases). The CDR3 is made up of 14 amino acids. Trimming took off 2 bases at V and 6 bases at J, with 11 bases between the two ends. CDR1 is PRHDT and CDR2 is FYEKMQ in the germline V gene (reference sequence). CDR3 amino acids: CASSLRQARNIQYF. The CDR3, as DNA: TGTGCCAGCAGCTTAAGACAGGCTCGAAACATTCAGTACTTC.

This CDR3 is CASSHSPLNSNQPQHF. CDR3 in DNA: TGTGCCAGTAGTCATTCACCCCTTAATAGCAATCAGCCCCAGCATTTT. J is TRBJ1-5 and V is TRBV19; D gene ambiguous. This CDR3 region has 16 residues. CDR1 LNHDA and CDR2 SQIVND come from the germline V gene (reference sequence). V was shortened by 5 bases and J by 0 bases, with 14 bases between the two germline ends.

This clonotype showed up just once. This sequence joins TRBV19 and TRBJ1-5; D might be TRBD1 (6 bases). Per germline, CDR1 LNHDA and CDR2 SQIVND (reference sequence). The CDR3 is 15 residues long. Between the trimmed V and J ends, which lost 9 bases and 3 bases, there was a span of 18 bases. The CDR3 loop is CASLDPGGNNQPQHF. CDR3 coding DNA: TGTGCCAGCCTTGACCCCGGGGGCAACAATCAGCCCCAGCATTTT.

The CDR3 loop reads CASSRAPTRIEYEQYF. CDR3 coding DNA: TGTGCCAGCAGCCGAGCCCCGACCAGGATCGAATACGAGCAGTACTTC. The chain uses TRBV13 and TRBJ2-7; D is unresolved. Deletions cut 5 bases from V and 4 bases from J, with 21 bases between. CDR3 length equals 16 residues. Germline V gene data show CDR1 as PRHDT and CDR2 as FYEKMQ (reference sequence).

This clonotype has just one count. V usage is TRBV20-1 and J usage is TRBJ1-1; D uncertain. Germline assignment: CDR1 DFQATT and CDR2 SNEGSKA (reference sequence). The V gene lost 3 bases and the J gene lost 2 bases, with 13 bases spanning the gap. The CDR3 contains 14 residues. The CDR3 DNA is TGCAGTGCTAGGGTGCGGAGGATTAACACTGAAGCTTTCTTT. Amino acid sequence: CSARVRRINTEAFF.

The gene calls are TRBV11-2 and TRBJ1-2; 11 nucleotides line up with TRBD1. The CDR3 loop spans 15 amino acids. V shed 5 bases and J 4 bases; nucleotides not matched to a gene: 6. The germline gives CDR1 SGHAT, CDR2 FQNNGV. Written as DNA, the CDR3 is TGTGCCAGCAGCCACGGGACAGGGGGATTCTATGGCTACACCTTC. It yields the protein CASSHGTGGFYGYTF.

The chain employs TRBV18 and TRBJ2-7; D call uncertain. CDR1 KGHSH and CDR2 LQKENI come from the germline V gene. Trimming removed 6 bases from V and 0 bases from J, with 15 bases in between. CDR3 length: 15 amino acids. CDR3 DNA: TGTGCCAGCTCCACCACTTTAACAATCTCCTACGAGCAGTACTTC. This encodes CASSTTLTISYEQYF.

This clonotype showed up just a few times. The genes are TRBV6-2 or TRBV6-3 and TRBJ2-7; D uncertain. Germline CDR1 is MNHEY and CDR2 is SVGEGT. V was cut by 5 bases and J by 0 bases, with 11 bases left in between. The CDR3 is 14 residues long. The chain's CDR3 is CASSQSGSSYEQYF. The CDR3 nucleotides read TGTGCCAGCAGTCAGTCCGGTTCCTCCTACGAGCAGTACTTC.

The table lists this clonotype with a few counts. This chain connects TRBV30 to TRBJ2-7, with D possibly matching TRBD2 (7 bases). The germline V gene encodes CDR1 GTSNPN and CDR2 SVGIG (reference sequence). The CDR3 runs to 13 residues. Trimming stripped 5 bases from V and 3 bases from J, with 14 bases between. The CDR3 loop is CAWSRGAGYEQYF. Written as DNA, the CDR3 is TGTGCCTGGTCACGGGGGGCGGGCTACGAGCAGTACTTC.

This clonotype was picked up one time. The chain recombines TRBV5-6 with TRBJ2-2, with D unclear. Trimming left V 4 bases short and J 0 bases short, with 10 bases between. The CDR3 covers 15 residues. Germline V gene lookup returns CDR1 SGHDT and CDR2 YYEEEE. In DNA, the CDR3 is TGTGCCAGCAGCCTCGACATTACGAACACCGGGGAGCTGTTTTTT. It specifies CASSLDITNTGELFF.

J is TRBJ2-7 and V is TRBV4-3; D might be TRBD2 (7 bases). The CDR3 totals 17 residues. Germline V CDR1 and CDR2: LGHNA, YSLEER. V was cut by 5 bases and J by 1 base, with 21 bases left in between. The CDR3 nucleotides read TGCGCCAGCAGCTGGGGGGGGCCTGGACACGGGTCCTACGAGCAGTACTTC. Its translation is CASSWGGPGHGSYEQYF.